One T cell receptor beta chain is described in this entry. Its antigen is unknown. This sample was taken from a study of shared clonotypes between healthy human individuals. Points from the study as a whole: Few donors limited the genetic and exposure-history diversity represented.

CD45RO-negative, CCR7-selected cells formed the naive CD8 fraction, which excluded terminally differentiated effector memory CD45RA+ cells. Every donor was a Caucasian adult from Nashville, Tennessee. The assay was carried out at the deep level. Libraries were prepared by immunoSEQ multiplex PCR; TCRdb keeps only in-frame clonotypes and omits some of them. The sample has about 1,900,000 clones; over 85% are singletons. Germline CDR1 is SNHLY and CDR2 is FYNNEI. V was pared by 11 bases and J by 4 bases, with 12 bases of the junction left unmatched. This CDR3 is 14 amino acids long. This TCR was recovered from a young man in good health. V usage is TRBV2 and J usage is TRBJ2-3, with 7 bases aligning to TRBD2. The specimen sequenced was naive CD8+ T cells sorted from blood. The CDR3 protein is CAPGGGDAADTQYF. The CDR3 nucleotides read TGTGCCCCCGGTGGGGGGGACGCGGCAGATACGCAGTATTTT.